The 9 T cell receptor beta chains below were found in one sample sequenced in a study of PD-1 blockade in classical Hodgkin lymphoma (dated by TCRdb to the early 2020s). Libraries came from the immunoSEQ multiplex PCR assay. TCRdb limited this immuneACCESS table to in-frame rearrangements with V and J called. A share of clones is missing; checked studies link under half to unresolved V genes, and the rest is unexplained. For this sample the table gives about 46,000 clones, of which approximately 91% were detected only once. The ten largest make up 4% to 6% of the sample. The sample's time point label, in plain terms: newly diagnosed, previously untreated cHL patient sample. The sequenced sample was peripheral blood mononuclear cells (PBMCs). These receptors were obtained from a human donor with classical Hodgkin lymphoma.

The gene calls are TRBV6-6 and TRBJ2-6, with D tentatively TRBD1 or TRBD2 (5 bases each). V shed 0 bases and J shed 10 bases, with 10 bases lying between them. The CDR3 consists of 14 residues. The V gene's germline CDR1 is MNHNY and CDR2 SVGAGI (reference sequence). In DNA, the CDR3 is TGTGCCAGCAGTTACTCCGGGACGACGAACGTCCTGACTTTC. This gives the protein CASSYSGTTNVLTF.

The rearrangement uses TRBV30 and TRBJ2-2, with D possibly being TRBD1 (5 bases). The CDR3 sequence is 14 residues long. V was shortened by 3 bases and J by 4 bases, with 12 bases between the two germline ends. Germline CDR1 GTSNPN, CDR2 SVGIG (reference sequence). The CDR3, as DNA: TGTGCCTGGAGGGTCGGACAAAGCACCGGGGAGCTGTTTTTT. Its translation: CAWRVGQSTGELFF. Combining the CDR3 with reference TRBV30 and TRBJ2-2 gives the whole variable domain SQTIHQWPATLVQPVGSPLSLECTVEGTSNPNLYWYRQAAGRGLQLLFYSVGIGQISSEVPQNLSASRPQDRQFILSSKKLLLSDSGFYLCAWRVGQSTGELFFGEGSRLTVL.

J is TRBJ1-1 and V is TRBV18, with a weak D call TRBD1 (5 bases). Trimming took off 6 bases at V and 0 bases at J, with 11 bases between the two ends. This CDR3 contains 14 residues. CDR1 is KGHSH and CDR2 is LQKENI in the germline V gene. The CDR3, as DNA: TGTGCCAGCTCTTTGGACAAATTGAACACTGAAGCTTTCTTT. Translated: CASSLDKLNTEAFF.

This chain connects TRBV7-3 to TRBJ2-1, with D possibly TRBD1 on 6 matching bases. The CDR3 length is 15 residues. Per the germline V gene, CDR1 is SGHTA and CDR2 is FQGTGA. V was cut by 1 base and J by 7 bases, with 14 bases left in between. CDR3 sequence reads: CASSLNQGMSNEQFF. In nucleotides, the CDR3 is TGTGCCAGCAGCTTAAATCAGGGGATGAGTAATGAGCAGTTCTTC.

V gene TRBV9 combines with J gene TRBJ1-3; the D is unclear. CDR1 SGDLS and CDR2 YYNGEE come from the germline V gene. This CDR3 contains 14 residues. Trimming took 0 bases from V and 1 from J, leaving 5 bases between them. The DNA of the CDR3 is TGTGCCAGCAGCGTAGCGGGATCTGGAAACACCATATATTTT. Translation gives CASSVAGSGNTIYF.

This clone was recorded a few times. This chain joins TRBV29-1 and TRBJ1-2, with D hard to call. In germline, CDR1 is SQVTM, CDR2 ANQGSEA. The germline V and J ends were trimmed by 8 bases and 1 base, with 17 bases remaining between them. The CDR3 has 14 amino acids. CDR3 bases: TGCAGCATTCGTGCCGGCGGAGGTAACTATGGCTACACCTTC. Amino acids: CSIRAGGGNYGYTF.

The chain combines TRBV5-1 with TRBJ2-1; no clear D gene. V was pared by 0 bases and J by 6 bases, with 7 bases between. This CDR3 contains 13 residues. Germline CDR1 and CDR2: SGHRS and YFSETQ. The CDR3 here is CASSLAAVNEQFF. Written as DNA, the CDR3 is TGCGCCAGCAGCTTGGCCGCGGTCAATGAGCAGTTCTTC.

This clone was observed a few times. V is TRBV6-6 and J is TRBJ1-3; the D is unclear. Germline-derived CDR1 and CDR2 are MNHNY and SVGAGI (reference sequence). V shed 4 bases and J shed 0 bases, with 7 bases lying between them. The CDR3 covers 14 residues. The CDR3 region has the DNA TGTGCCAGCAGTTCGGACCTCTCTGGAAACACCATATATTTT. Its protein is CASSSDLSGNTIYF.

This clone appeared a single time. This chain connects TRBV5-6 to TRBJ2-5, with 9 nucleotides matching TRBD2. Germline values: CDR1 SGHDT, CDR2 YYEEEE. The CDR3 spans 16 residues. Unmatched junction bases numbered 10, after V lost 3 bases and J lost 4 bases. CDR3: CASSSVAGVVGETQYF. The CDR3, as DNA: TGTGCCAGCAGCTCAGTAGCGGGAGTGGTGGGAGAGACCCAGTACTTC.